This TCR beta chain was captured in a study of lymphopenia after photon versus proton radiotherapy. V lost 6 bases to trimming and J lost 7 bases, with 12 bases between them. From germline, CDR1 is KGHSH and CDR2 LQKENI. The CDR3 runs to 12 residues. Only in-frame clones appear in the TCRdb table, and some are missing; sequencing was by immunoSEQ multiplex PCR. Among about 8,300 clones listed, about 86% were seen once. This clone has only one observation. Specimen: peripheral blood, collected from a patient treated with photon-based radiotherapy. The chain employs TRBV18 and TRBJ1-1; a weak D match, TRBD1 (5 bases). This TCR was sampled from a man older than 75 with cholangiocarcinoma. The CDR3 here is CASSPRQGEAFF. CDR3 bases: TGTGCCAGCTCCCCCCGGCAGGGTGAAGCTTTCTTT.